This paragraph covers one T cell receptor beta chain sequence. This record comes from a study of T-cell reconstitution after alpha-beta-depleted transplantation in children. Trimming took 7 bases from V and 3 from J, leaving 21 bases between them. CDR3 size: 16 residues. A TCRbeta library incorporating unique molecular identifiers was prepared. TCRdb reprocessed the PCR reads via MiXCR and lists one record per CDR3 protein. The table shows roughly 300,000 distinct CDR3 sequences, with approximately 10% occurring only once. This specimen was PBMCs from the stem cell graft donor, taken from the stem cell graft. This chain joins TRBV12-3 or TRBV12-4 and TRBJ2-5; possibly TRBD2 for D (5 bases). This TCR derives from a human donor who donated a stem cell graft to a child with acute lymphoblastic leukemia. The CDR3 reads CASTGGWRRMEETQYF. The CDR3 DNA sequence: TGTGCCAGCACTGGCGGTTGGAGGAGGATGGAAGAGACCCAGTACTTC.